These 27 T cell receptor beta chains share one sample of origin, sequenced in a study of T cell clonality in common variable immunodeficiency. Study observations and caveats: Fewer deletions and N-nucleotide insertions were reportedly seen in common variable immunodeficiency TCR beta sequences.

Their specific antigens are unknown. This table comes from immunoSEQ multiplex PCR, and its TCRdb copy is limited to in-frame clones, with some not included. The record shows about 20,000 clones for this sample, with no singletons present. Sequencing used peripheral blood mononuclear cells. Receptors originate from a human donor with common variable immunodeficiency.

This clone showed up just a few times. The observed sequence ends 3 residues before the CDR3 terminus, with the missing tail filled in from the germline J gene. The chain combines TRBV19 with TRBJ2-5, with D perhaps TRBD1 (5 bases). The CDR3 length is 13 residues. V lost 4 bases and J lost 4, with 10 bases in between. Per germline, CDR1 LNHDA and CDR2 SQIVND (reference sequence). The part of the CDR3 DNA that was read is TGTGCCAGTAGTACAGGGAAATCAGAGACC. Its translation: CASSTGKSET. The full CDR3 protein is CASSTGKSETQYF.

By its share, this clone is medium-sized (0.01 to 0.1%). The DNA ends 3 residues before the CDR3 does, and the rest of the CDR3 is filled in from the germline J gene. This chain uses TRBV20-1 with TRBJ1-1; a weak D match, TRBD1 (5 bases). V shed 5 bases and J shed 0 bases, with 16 bases lying between them. The CDR3 is 15 amino acids. Germline V gene data show CDR1 as DFQATT and CDR2 as SNEGSKA (reference sequence). CDR3 protein: CSAETGLFMNTEAFF. CDR3 bases read: TGCAGTGCTGAAACGGGACTGTTCATGAACACTGAA.

This clone appeared a few times. The read falls 3 residues short of the CDR3 end, and the missing part is taken from the germline J gene. This sequence joins TRBV7-2 and TRBJ1-5; tentative D call: TRBD1 (5 bases). This CDR3 has 15 amino acids. The germline V gene encodes CDR1 SGHTA and CDR2 FQGNSA. Trimming took off 5 bases at V and 6 bases at J, with 17 bases between the two ends. Partial CDR3 DNA: TGTGCCAGCAGCCCAAGGTCTGGGGCCGTTCAGCCC. Its protein is CASSPRSGAVQP. The whole CDR3 protein is CASSPRSGAVQPQHF.

This clone has more than one count but fewer than ten. The CDR3 end lies 3 residues beyond the end of the read and is filled in from the germline J gene. This chain joins TRBV7-9 and TRBJ2-5, with D perhaps matching TRBD1 (6 bases). Germline V CDR1 and CDR2: SEHNR, FQNEAQ (reference sequence). The CDR3 runs 15 residues. The ends were cut back, 2 bases at V and 7 bases at J, with 17 bases in the middle. CDR3 loop: CASSLMFGQSGTQYF. The covered CDR3 bases are TGTGCCAGCAGCTTAATGTTCGGACAGTCAGGGACC.

With respect to this clone: The read ends 3 residues early relative to the CDR3; the germline J gene fills the gap. The chain recombines TRBV19 with TRBJ2-7, with D unclear. The CDR3 consists of 13 residues. The germline gives CDR1 LNHDA, CDR2 SQIVND (reference sequence). With 4 bases removed from V and 0 bases from J, the gap between germline ends came to 7 bases. The CDR3: CASSNAGSYEQYF. CDR3 DNA, as far as it was read: TGTGCCAGTAGTAACGCAGGCTCCTACGAG. The full variable domain, in which reference TRBV19 and TRBJ2-7 provide the parts outside the CDR3, is DGGITQSPKYLFRKEGQNVTLSCEQNLNHDAMYWYRQDPGQGLRLIYYSQIVNDFQKGDIAEGYSVSREKKESFPLTVTSAQKNPTAFYLCASSNAGSYEQYFGPGTRLTVT.

This clone was observed a handful of times. The missing CDR3 end, 3 residues past where the read stops, is filled in from the germline J gene. The chain combines TRBV6-2 or TRBV6-3 with TRBJ2-7; weak D call: TRBD1 (5 bases). CDR1 and CDR2 from the germline V gene are MNHEY and SVGEGT. Trimming took 6 bases from V and 6 from J, leaving 12 bases between them. The CDR3 is 12 residues long. CDR3 amino acids: CASSQTAGEQYF. The sequenced part of the CDR3 DNA is TGTGCCAGCAGCCAGACAGCCGGCGAG.

This clone was recorded a few times. The read halts 3 residues ahead of the CDR3 end, with the missing end drawn from the germline J gene. The chain couples TRBV18 to TRBJ2-5; D perhaps matches TRBD1 (5 bases). The CDR3 length is 13 residues. Germline V gives CDR1 KGHSH, CDR2 LQKENI. V lost 2 bases and J lost 5, with 9 bases in between. CDR3 protein: CASSPNPGETQYF. The sequenced part of the CDR3 DNA is TGTGCCAGCTCACCAAACCCAGGGGAGACC.

This clone was observed a few times. The sequence runs out 3 residues before the end of the CDR3; the remainder is reconstructed from the germline J gene. This chain links TRBV5-1 with TRBJ2-5; 11 bases are a match to TRBD1. The CDR3 consists of 17 residues. V was clipped by 0 bases and J by 1 base; unmatched bases: 5. Germline V gene lookup returns CDR1 SGHRS and CDR2 YFSETQ. CDR3 in amino acids: CASSLVGTGGIQETQYF. The CDR3 bases that were read are TGCGCCAGCAGCTTGGTGGGGACAGGGGGAATCCAAGAGACC.

Notes on this clone: The read stops 3 residues short of the end of the CDR3; the missing end is completed from the germline J gene. The gene calls are TRBV19 and TRBJ2-1; 14 bases agree with TRBD2. This CDR3 has 19 amino acids. Germline CDR1 reads LNHDA; CDR2 reads SQIVND (reference sequence). V trimming: 0 bases; J trimming: 0 bases; junction bases outside the gene matches: 4. The CDR3 sequence is CASSIEGTSGSYSYNEQFF. CDR3 DNA, as far as it was read: TGTGCCAGTAGTATAGAAGGGACTAGCGGGAGTTACTCCTACAATGAG. The variable domain in full, completed from reference TRBV19 and TRBJ2-1, reads DGGITQSPKYLFRKEGQNVTLSCEQNLNHDAMYWYRQDPGQGLRLIYYSQIVNDFQKGDIAEGYSVSREKKESFPLTVTSAQKNPTAFYLCASSIEGTSGSYSYNEQFFGPGTRLTVL.

This clone was picked up a small number of times. The CDR3 goes on 3 residues after the read ends, and that part is filled in from the germline J gene. V is TRBV20-1 and J is TRBJ2-3; 7 bases are shared with TRBD1. CDR3 size: 15 residues. Germline assignment: CDR1 DFQATT and CDR2 SNEGSKA (reference sequence). V dropped 0 bases and J dropped 2; count of bases not matched to a gene: 5. The CDR3 protein is CSARDDTGDTDTQYF. The DNA read from the CDR3 is TGCAGTGCTAGAGACGATACAGGGGACACAGATACG.

Comments on this clone: From the germline J gene comes the end of the CDR3, since the read stops 3 residues before it. This rearrangement joins TRBV19 to TRBJ2-1, with unresolved D. Trimming took off 5 bases at V and 1 base at J, with 6 bases between the two ends. The CDR3 totals 13 residues. Germline CDR1 and CDR2: LNHDA and SQIVND (reference sequence). Incomplete CDR3 DNA: TGTGCCAGTAGTCCCGGGTCCTACAATGAG. Translated, it gives CASSPGSYNE. The full-length CDR3 reads as CASSPGSYNEQFF.

Worth noting for this clone: The sequenced fragment ends 3 residues before the CDR3 boundary, so the rest is inferred from the germline J gene. This chain uses TRBV19 with TRBJ2-1; a possible D gene is TRBD2 (6 bases). V was shortened by 10 bases and J by 0 bases, with 16 bases between the two germline ends. This CDR3 region has 15 residues. The V gene's germline CDR1 is LNHDA and CDR2 SQIVND (reference sequence). This CDR3 reads CATNSGQSSYNEQFF. The sequenced part of the CDR3 DNA is TGTGCCACCAATAGCGGCCAGAGCTCCTACAATGAG.

Comments on this clone: The observed sequence ends 3 residues before the CDR3 terminus, with the missing tail filled in from the germline J gene. This chain uses TRBV19 with TRBJ1-5, with D unresolved. CDR1 and CDR2 (germline): LNHDA, SQIVND (reference sequence). This CDR3 region has 14 residues. Trimming took 0 bases from V and 7 from J, leaving 10 bases between them. The CDR3: CASSIEGGKQPQHF. CDR3 bases read: TGTGCCAGTAGTATAGAAGGCGGAAAGCAGCCC.

As for this clone: The read ends 3 residues before the CDR3 terminus; that terminus is restored from the germline J gene. V usage is TRBV7-9 and J usage is TRBJ2-7; 7 bases are a match to TRBD2. After removal of 5 bases from V and 0 bases from J, the junction contained 7 bases not matched to a gene. This CDR3 spans 15 amino acids. Germline V gene data show CDR1 as SEHNR and CDR2 as FQNEAQ (reference sequence). Incomplete CDR3 DNA: TGTGCCAGCAGCGAAAAAAGCGGGATCTCCTACGAG. It translates to CASSEKSGISYE. The complete CDR3 sequence is CASSEKSGISYEQYF.

The DNA read from the CDR3 is TGTGCCAGCAGTGTTTACTCCTACAATGAG. Encoded protein: CASSVYSYNE. The complete CDR3 reads CASSVYSYNEQFF. The rearrangement joins TRBV6-1 to TRBJ2-1, with D hard to call. The read is 3 residues too short to cover the CDR3 end, so that end is filled in from the germline J gene. From germline, CDR1 is MNHNS and CDR2 SASEGT. The CDR3 runs to 13 residues. V was pared by 4 bases and J by 0 bases, with 4 bases between.

This clone was counted a few times. Read sequence stops 3 residues before the CDR3 end, and the germline J gene provides the missing end. This chain links TRBV19 with TRBJ2-2; D is possibly TRBD1 (5 bases). CDR1 LNHDA and CDR2 SQIVND come from the germline V gene (reference sequence). V was clipped by 5 bases and J by 8 bases, with 9 bases between them. The length of the CDR3 is 12 residues. The sequenced CDR3 bases are TGTGCCAGTAGTTCAGGGTCTGGGGAG. Encoded protein: CASSSGSGE. The full CDR3 reads CASSSGSGELFF.

This clone rates as medium-sized. The sequenced fragment ends 3 residues before the CDR3 boundary, so the rest is inferred from the germline J gene. The chain couples TRBV10-3 to TRBJ2-2; D is perhaps TRBD1 (5 bases). The CDR3 consists of 17 residues. Trimming left V 9 bases short and J 6 bases short, with 26 bases between. The V gene's germline CDR1 is ENHRY and CDR2 SYGVKD. The CDR3 reads CAILGVGGRGRSGELFF. The covered CDR3 bases are TGTGCCATATTAGGAGTGGGCGGTAGGGGAAGATCCGGGGAG.

This clone showed up just a few times. CDR3 DNA, as far as it was read: TGTGCCAGCTCACCCTTAAGGGGGGGACCCACAGATACG. It yields the protein CASSPLRGGPTDT. The whole CDR3 protein is CASSPLRGGPTDTQYF. J is TRBJ2-3 and V is TRBV18; possible D gene TRBD2, 7 bases. The read ends 3 residues early relative to the CDR3; the germline J gene fills the gap. V was pared by 3 bases and J by 2 bases, with 15 bases between. This CDR3 region has 16 residues. The germline gives CDR1 KGHSH, CDR2 LQKENI.

Sample share makes this clone medium-sized. The CDR3 DNA, read in part, is TGTGCCAGCAGCCTACAGAGCACAGATACG. Translating it yields CASSLQSTDT. The CDR3 in its entirety is CASSLQSTDTQYF. V and J are TRBV2 and TRBJ2-3; no definite D call. Coverage ceases 3 residues before the CDR3 finishes, and the germline J gene fills in the end. Germline V gene sequence: CDR1 SNHLY, CDR2 FYNNEI. The CDR3 has 13 amino acids. Trimming took 6 bases from V and 0 from J, leaving 7 bases between them.

Sample share makes this clone medium-sized. With the read ending 3 residues before the CDR3 end, the germline J gene is used to fill in that end. The chain employs TRBV12-3 or TRBV12-4 and TRBJ2-2, with TRBD1 identical over 9 bases. The CDR3 loop spans 15 amino acids. Losses at the gene ends were 5 bases for V and 5 bases for J; bases not matched to a gene: 6. The chain's CDR3 is CASSMGQGRTGELFF. The DNA read from the CDR3 is TGTGCCAGCAGTATGGGACAGGGTCGGACCGGGGAG.

With respect to this clone: Read sequence stops 3 residues before the CDR3 end, and the germline J gene provides the missing end. The chain recombines TRBV7-9 with TRBJ2-3; D may be TRBD2 (6 bases). Germline V gene data show CDR1 as SEHNR and CDR2 as FQNEAQ (reference sequence). The CDR3 spans 13 residues. The V end was cut by 6 bases, the J end by 4 bases, with 11 bases between. The part of the CDR3 DNA that was read is TGTGCCAGCAGGTCGGGACTCTCAGATACG. This codes for CASRSGLSDT. The full CDR3 sequence reads CASRSGLSDTQYF.

This clone was seen a few times. The CDR3 end falls 3 residues outside the read, so it is completed with the germline J gene. The chain has TRBV6-1 and TRBJ1-2; TRBD1 agrees at 9 bases. With V trimmed by 1 base and J by 7 bases, 10 bases remained unmatched. The CDR3 contains 16 residues. The V gene's germline CDR1 is MNHNS and CDR2 SASEGT. The CDR3 protein is CASSEGTGVLRGGYTF. The CDR3 bases that were read are TGTGCCAGCAGTGAAGGGACAGGGGTCCTTAGGGGTGGC.

With regard to this clone: The missing CDR3 end, 3 residues past where the read stops, is filled in from the germline J gene. The genes are TRBV6-2 or TRBV6-3 and TRBJ2-4; the match to TRBD2 covers 7 bases. CDR1 is MNHEY, CDR2 SVGEGT, per germline. V was pared by 6 bases and J by 3 bases, with 14 bases of the junction left unmatched. There are 17 residues in the CDR3. CDR3 DNA, as far as it was read: TGTGCCAGCAGCCCGGTGGTGGCGGGAGAGGGCAAAAACATT. Translated: CASSPVVAGEGKNI. From start to end, the CDR3 is CASSPVVAGEGKNIQYF.

This clone was recorded many times. Read data end 3 residues before the CDR3 end; the end is taken from the germline J gene. V gene TRBV5-1 combines with J gene TRBJ2-5; 7 positions match TRBD1. The CDR3 length is 15 residues. Per germline, CDR1 SGHRS and CDR2 YFSETQ. J gave up 1 base and V 0 bases, and 3 bases lay outside the gene matches. CDR3 bases read: TGCGCCAGCAGCTTGGCGGGACAGACCCAAGAGACC. This translates into CASSLAGQTQET. The entire CDR3 reads CASSLAGQTQETQYF.

This clone was recorded at least ten times. Read sequence stops 3 residues before the CDR3 end, and the germline J gene provides the missing end. This chain uses TRBV29-1 with TRBJ1-1; D call uncertain. This CDR3 is built from 12 residues. The V gene's germline CDR1 is SQVTM and CDR2 ANQGSEA. The CDR3 is CSVDRDTQEAFF. The part of the CDR3 DNA that was read is TGCAGCGTTGATCGTGACACCCAAGAA.

This clone was seen a few times. Here the CDR3 reads CASSPQDRGTEAFF. CDR3 bases read: TGTGCCAGCTCACCCCAAGACAGGGGGACTGAA. This chain uses TRBV18 with TRBJ1-1; 9 bases match TRBD1. The CDR3 end falls 3 residues outside the read, so it is completed with the germline J gene. V dropped 3 bases and J dropped 5; count of bases not matched to a gene: 4. The CDR3 is 14 residues long. CDR1 is KGHSH, CDR2 LQKENI, per germline.

CDR3 region: CATAGTATPYEQYF. The CDR3 DNA, read in part, is TGTGCCACCGCCGGGACAGCGACTCCCTACGAG. The genes are TRBV19 and TRBJ2-7, with 7 bases fitting TRBD1. Read sequence stops 3 residues before the CDR3 end, and the germline J gene provides the missing end. The junction had 11 bases not matched to a gene; V was cut back by 10 bases and J by 2 bases. CDR1 and CDR2 (germline): LNHDA, SQIVND (reference sequence). This CDR3 spans 14 amino acids.